This T cell receptor beta chain comes out of a study of OX40 agonist ivuxolimab in advanced cancers. In the study overall: Age averaged 60 years (range about 23 to 85), and more than 80% were male.

This clone was seen just once. Its specificity is not known. Points from the study as a whole: Relative to CD4+ cells, CD8+ T cells on average had more expanded clones. The antigen specificity of the peripheral T cells (those that were expanded) was not determined.

This table comes from immunoSEQ multiplex PCR, and its TCRdb copy is limited to in-frame clones, with some not included. The sample carries about 63,000 clones, roughly 87% recorded once. The timepoints at which blood was sampled were baseline, cycle 4 day 1, and cycle 7 day 1. Germline V gene lookup returns CDR1 MGHRA and CDR2 YSYEKL. The V segment lost 1 base and the J segment 12 bases; nucleotides outside the gene matches: 9. The CDR3 sequence is 15 residues long. The rearrangement joins TRBV4-1 to TRBJ2-1; 10 bases are shared with TRBD1. The sequence came from an adult with an advanced solid tumor such as melanoma, head and neck, liver or kidney cancer. The source material was CD4+ or CD8+ T cells sorted from blood, sampled in a trial of the OX40 agonist ivuxolimab. This CDR3 is CASSQALRTGGRQFF. The DNA of the CDR3 is TGCGCCAGCAGCCAAGCCCTTAGGACAGGGGGGCGGCAGTTCTTC.